These 26 T cell receptor beta chains were sequenced from one sample in a study of T cell repertoires in cytomegalovirus infection. TCRdb independently ran MiXCR on the reads; one entry per CDR3 protein. The sample consists of under 250,000 distinct CDR3 sequences, more than 9% of them appearing once. The sequenced material came from PBMCs. The receptors originated from a human donor in good health (CMV status not recorded). Some clones in this sample may be carry-over from other donors' samples.

Ten or more counts support this clonotype. The rearrangement uses TRBV2 and TRBJ2-1; 11 nucleotides match TRBD2. CDR1 is SNHLY, CDR2 FYNNEI, per germline. This CDR3 has 15 residues. V shed 6 bases and J 7 bases; nucleotides not matched to a gene: 8. The CDR3 is CASSYSGGARNEQFF. Here the CDR3 DNA reads TGTGCCAGCAGCTATAGCGGGGGGGCACGGAATGAGCAGTTCTTC.

This clonotype was counted ten times or more. V and J are TRBV11-3 and TRBJ2-2, with D perhaps matching TRBD2 (5 bases). CDR3 length equals 12 residues. V was cut by 8 bases and J by 6 bases, with 10 bases left in between. Germline values: CDR1 SGHNT, CDR2 YENEEA. The DNA for the CDR3 is TGTGCCAGCGCGCGGCGGGCCGGGGAGCTGTTTTTT. Translated: CASARRAGELFF.

This clonotype was seen only a few times. This chain links TRBV4-2 with TRBJ1-1; D gene ambiguous. The CDR3 length is 12 residues. The germline CDR1 and CDR2 sequences are LGHNA and YNFKEQ. Trimming stripped 8 bases from V and 3 bases from J, with 10 bases between. This chain's CDR3 is CASPSRYTEAFF. In nucleotides, the CDR3 is TGTGCCAGCCCGTCGAGGTACACTGAAGCTTTCTTT.

This clonotype was seen ten or more times. V gene TRBV19 combines with J gene TRBJ1-2; D is ambiguous. V shed 9 bases and J shed 4 bases, with 15 bases lying between them. The germline gives CDR1 LNHDA, CDR2 SQIVND (reference sequence). This CDR3 region has 13 residues. The CDR3, as DNA: TGTGCCAGCAGCAGAGTCGGTCTCTATGGCTACACCTTC. Translation: CASSRVGLYGYTF.

The chain recombines TRBV20-1 with TRBJ1-1; 7 bases are a match to TRBD1. The CDR3 totals 13 residues. CDR1 is DFQATT and CDR2 is SNEGSKA in the germline V gene (reference sequence). V lost 0 bases, J lost 6 bases, and 4 bases stayed unmatched. CDR3 amino acids: CSARETGRPEAFF. The CDR3 region has the DNA TGCAGTGCTAGAGAGACAGGGAGGCCTGAAGCTTTCTTT.

Many counts were recorded for this clonotype. V and J are TRBV7-2 and TRBJ2-1, with 7 bases lining up with TRBD1. This CDR3 comprises 15 residues. V trimming: 5 bases; J trimming: 2 bases; junction bases outside the gene matches: 6. The V gene's germline CDR1 is SGHTA and CDR2 FQGNSA. The CDR3 protein is CASSADRVPYNEQFF. The CDR3 DNA follows: TGTGCCAGCAGCGCCGACAGGGTCCCCTACAATGAGCAGTTCTTC.

This chain joins TRBV19 and TRBJ2-6; 9 bases align to TRBD1. Germline assignment: CDR1 LNHDA and CDR2 SQIVND (reference sequence). The CDR3 is 16 amino acids. J was trimmed by 4 bases and V by 3 bases; bases with no gene match: 4. In DNA, the CDR3 is TGTGCCAGTAGTATCGGACAGGGGTACGGGGCCAACGTCCTGACTTTC. Its translation is CASSIGQGYGANVLTF.

This clonotype was detected many times. The chain combines TRBV11-2 with TRBJ2-3; D may be TRBD2 (5 bases). This CDR3 is 16 amino acids long. Germline CDR1 reads SGHAT; CDR2 reads FQNNGV. Trimming removed 3 bases at V and 2 bases at J, with 15 bases between. CDR3 region: CASSLNGIRHTDTQYF. The CDR3, as DNA: TGTGCCAGCAGCTTGAACGGGATACGCCACACAGATACGCAGTATTTT.

There are many counts of this clonotype. The chain is built from TRBV7-2 and TRBJ2-2, with 7 bases aligning to TRBD2. The CDR3 covers 15 residues. Trimming removed 2 bases from V and 6 bases from J; junction bases left unmatched: 6. Germline CDR1 is SGHTA and CDR2 is FQGNSA. CDR3 bases: TGTGCCAGCAGCTTAATTGGGGGGGACGCCGGGGAGCTGTTTTTT. This sequence encodes CASSLIGGDAGELFF. The full variable domain, in which reference TRBV7-2 and TRBJ2-2 provide the parts outside the CDR3, is GAGVSQSPSNKVTEKGKDVELRCDPISGHTALYWYRQSLGQGLEFLIYFQGNSAPDKSGLPSDRFSAERTGGSVSTLTIQRTQQEDSAVYLCASSLIGGDAGELFFGEGSRLTVL.

In this sample, this clonotype turned up a few times. The chain uses TRBV6-8 and TRBJ2-7; maybe TRBD2 (6 bases). V lost 5 bases, J lost 1 base, and 24 bases lay in between. Germline values: CDR1 MNHGY, CDR2 SAAAGT. CDR3 length: 18 residues. The CDR3 is CASSRSPSGTGLSYEQYF. The CDR3 bases are TGTGCCAGCAGTCGATCACCTTCCGGGACTGGCCTTTCCTACGAGCAGTACTTC.

This clonotype was observed at least ten times. The rearrangement links TRBV7-8 to TRBJ1-5; D remains unclear. The CDR3 consists of 12 residues. Per germline, CDR1 SGHVS and CDR2 FQNEAQ. The V end was cut by 4 bases, the J end by 7 bases, with 8 bases between. In nucleotides, the CDR3 is TGTGCCAGCAGCTACCCGCCCCAGCCCCAGCATTTT. Its protein is CASSYPPQPQHF. Complete variable domain (other parts from reference TRBV7-8 and TRBJ1-5): GAGVSQSPRYKVAKRGQDVALRCDPISGHVSLFWYQQALGQGPEFLTYFQNEAQLDKSGLPSDRFFAERPEGSVSTLKIQRTQQEDSAVYLCASSYPPQPQHFGDGTRLSIL.

This clonotype has a count of ten or more. The V and J genes are TRBV7-3 and TRBJ1-2, with D perhaps TRBD1 (5 bases). Trimming shortened V by 3 bases and J by 6 bases, and 20 bases separated the two germline ends. Germline loops: CDR1 SGHTA, CDR2 FQGTGA. The CDR3 consists of 16 residues. CDR3 protein: CASSFAGTALDDGYTF. CDR3 sequence (DNA): TGTGCCAGCAGCTTTGCCGGGACGGCCCTAGATGATGGCTACACCTTC.

This clonotype was counted at least ten times. The rearrangement links TRBV28 to TRBJ1-1; D is uncertain. The V gene's germline CDR1 is MDHEN and CDR2 SYDVKM. The ends were cut back, 6 bases at V and 2 bases at J, with 7 bases in the middle. This CDR3 comprises 12 residues. The CDR3 loop is CASSPINTEAFF. The CDR3 nucleotides read TGTGCCAGCAGCCCCATCAACACTGAAGCTTTCTTT.

In this sample, this clonotype turned up a few times. The chain carries TRBV14 and TRBJ2-2; no firm D call. Germline CDR1 and CDR2: SGHDN and FVKESK. Trimming removed 4 bases from V and 8 bases from J, with 8 bases in between. The CDR3 sequence is 12 residues long. The CDR3 loop is CASSPSRGELFF. The CDR3 DNA follows: TGTGCCAGCAGCCCCTCGAGGGGGGAGCTGTTTTTT.

This clonotype was detected many times. The rearrangement joins TRBV7-3 to TRBJ1-1, with a tentative D call TRBD1 (6 bases). The CDR3 has 15 amino acids. Trimming removed 5 bases at V and 0 bases at J, with 13 bases between. Germline V gene lookup returns CDR1 SGHTA and CDR2 FQGTGA. CDR3 sequence (DNA): TGTGCCAGCAGCCAGGCGGGGGGCCTGAACACTGAAGCTTTCTTT. Protein sequence: CASSQAGGLNTEAFF.

This clonotype was counted at least ten times. V usage is TRBV6-2 or TRBV6-3 and J usage is TRBJ2-7; tentatively, D is TRBD1 (5 bases). The V gene's germline CDR1 is MNHEY and CDR2 SVGEGT. The CDR3 loop spans 12 amino acids. The V gene lost 4 bases and the J gene lost 5 bases, with 9 bases spanning the gap. This CDR3 is CASSLAGNEQYF. In DNA form, the CDR3 reads TGTGCCAGCAGTTTGGCAGGGAACGAGCAGTACTTC.

This clonotype was counted at least ten times. CDR3 sequence reads: CASSSRLANNEQFF. CDR3 sequence (DNA): TGTGCCAGCAGTTCTCGACTAGCAAACAATGAGCAGTTCTTC. V usage is TRBV12-3 or TRBV12-4 and J usage is TRBJ2-1; 7 bases align to TRBD2. The CDR3 is 14 amino acids. J lost 5 bases, V lost 4 bases, and 5 bases had no gene match.

This clonotype was recorded at least ten times. This chain connects TRBV7-2 to TRBJ1-5; D ambiguous. The ends were cut back, 4 bases at V and 0 bases at J, with 7 bases in the middle. The CDR3 length is 14 residues. Per germline, CDR1 SGHTA and CDR2 FQGNSA. In nucleotides, the CDR3 is TGTGCCAGCAGCTCAGGACTTAGCAATCAGCCCCAGCATTTT. It is translated as CASSSGLSNQPQHF.

This clonotype appeared many times. CDR3 in amino acids: CASSSRGQGGKEDTQYF. The DNA for the CDR3 is TGTGCCAGCAGTTCCAGGGGGCAAGGCGGGAAAGAAGATACGCAGTATTTT. This chain links TRBV6-2 or TRBV6-3 with TRBJ2-3; TRBD1 matches 8 bases. V shed 4 bases and J 5 bases; nucleotides not matched to a gene: 14. Per the germline V gene, CDR1 is MNHEY and CDR2 is SVGEGT. CDR3 length: 17 amino acids.

The rearrangement uses TRBV5-1 and TRBJ2-1, with D uncertain. The CDR3 is made up of 14 amino acids. The germline gives CDR1 SGHRS, CDR2 YFSETQ. V gave up 4 bases and J gave up 4 bases, with 12 bases separating them. The CDR3 region has the DNA TGCGCCAGCAGCCAGACCATGGCATACAATGAGCAGTTCTTC. This encodes CASSQTMAYNEQFF.

This chain uses TRBV3-1 with TRBJ2-7, with 11 positions matching TRBD2. J gave up 7 bases and V 2 bases, and 4 bases lay outside the gene matches. The CDR3 is made up of 14 amino acids. CDR1 LGHDT and CDR2 YNNKEL come from the germline V gene (reference sequence). The CDR3 DNA reads TGTGCCAGCAGCCAACTAGCGGGGGGCCGGGAGCAGTACTTC. It is translated as CASSQLAGGREQYF.

The V and J genes are TRBV6-2 or TRBV6-3 and TRBJ1-1, with TRBD1 identical over 7 bases. The V gene's germline CDR1 is MNHEY and CDR2 SVGEGT. V lost 10 bases, J lost 1 base, and 6 bases stayed unmatched. The CDR3 length is 13 residues. The CDR3 loop reads CAIRDRRNTEAFF. The CDR3 bases are TGTGCCATTCGGGACAGAAGGAACACTGAAGCTTTCTTT.

This clonotype was counted a single time. The chain carries TRBV7-6 and TRBJ2-5; maybe TRBD2 (5 bases). Trimming shortened V by 3 bases and J by 4 bases, and 12 bases separated the two germline ends. This CDR3 is 14 amino acids long. CDR1 SGHVS and CDR2 FNYEAQ come from the germline V gene. The CDR3 spells CASSFNGGGETQYF. As DNA, the CDR3 is TGTGCCAGCAGCTTTAATGGCGGAGGAGAGACCCAGTACTTC.

This clonotype occurred many times. The chain carries TRBV28 and TRBJ2-7; unclear D gene. CDR1 is MDHEN, CDR2 SYDVKM, per germline. CDR3 size: 13 residues. Trimming took off 3 bases at V and 4 bases at J, with 10 bases between the two ends. The CDR3 region has the DNA TGTGCCAGCAGTTTCGGCACCACGTACGAGCAGTACTTC. Protein product: CASSFGTTYEQYF.

This clonotype has ten or more counts. The chain links TRBV7-9 to TRBJ2-1, with a possible D match to TRBD1 (6 bases). V dropped 5 bases and J dropped 0 bases, with 17 bases sitting between them. The CDR3 is 17 residues long. Germline lookup yields CDR1 SEHNR and CDR2 FQNEAQ (reference sequence). The CDR3 spells CASSGSGTDSSYNEQFF. CDR3 DNA sequence: TGTGCCAGCAGCGGATCCGGGACGGACAGCTCCTACAATGAGCAGTTCTTC.

The sample holds a few counts of this clonotype. The rearrangement joins TRBV5-1 to TRBJ1-1; D gene uncertain. Germline CDR1 SGHRS, CDR2 YFSETQ. V shed 4 bases and J shed 1 base, with 14 bases lying between them. The CDR3 is made up of 15 amino acids. Here the CDR3 DNA reads TGCGCCAGCAGCCCCACCTGGACGCCGAACACTGAAGCTTTCTTT. The encoded protein is CASSPTWTPNTEAFF.